Following are 10 T cell receptor beta chains from one sample sequenced in a study of beta chain features in type 1 diabetes. Since all of the isolated RNA was reverse transcribed, expressed TCRB transcripts were what got sequenced. Method: immunoSEQ multiplex PCR; TCRdb's copy keeps in-frame clones and lacks some. The table has a few hundred thousand clones, approximately 15% seen once. Source material: naive CD4+ T cells from blood. These receptors all come from a young man in good health.

The chain uses TRBV4-3 and TRBJ2-3; 8 bases are shared with TRBD2. Germline assignment: CDR1 LGHNA and CDR2 YSLEER. Trimming at V came to 1 base and at J to 0 bases, leaving 9 bases not matched to a gene. The CDR3 is made up of 18 amino acids. CDR3 protein: CASSQAGTSAPSTDTQYF. The CDR3 DNA reads as TGCGCCAGCAGCCAAGCCGGGACTAGTGCTCCTAGCACAGATACGCAGTATTTT.

J is TRBJ2-6 and V is TRBV7-2; D uncertain. CDR1 and CDR2 (germline): SGHTA, FQGNSA. Trimming removed 2 bases from V and 1 base from J, with 12 bases in between. The CDR3 runs to 17 residues. The DNA of the CDR3 is TGTGCCAGCAGCTTACTTAGCCAGGAGTCTGGGGCCAACGTCCTGACTTTC. This gives the protein CASSLLSQESGANVLTF.

The CDR3 DNA is TGTGCCAGCTCACCAGTCCGGGACGGAGTCGATGAGCAGTTCTTC. Translated, it gives CASSPVRDGVDEQFF. The chain has TRBV18 and TRBJ2-1; either TRBD1 or TRBD2 may fit D (5 bases each). Germline CDR1 reads KGHSH; CDR2 reads LQKENI. The CDR3 contains 15 residues. V gave up 2 bases and J gave up 8 bases, with 16 bases separating them.

A remark on this clone: Within the sample, other DNA sequences also encode this same CDR3. The J gene is TRBJ2-5, the V gene TRBV5-1; D ambiguous. The CDR3 is made up of 12 amino acids. Per germline, CDR1 SGHRS and CDR2 YFSETQ. V lost 1 base and J lost 2, with 3 bases in between. The CDR3 DNA sequence: TGCGCCAGCAGCTTGCGACAAGAGACCCAGTACTTC. This codes for CASSLRQETQYF.

The rearrangement uses TRBV30 and TRBJ2-3; no reliable D call. Trimming pared 3 bases from V and 2 bases from J, leaving 9 bases between. Germline lookup yields CDR1 GTSNPN and CDR2 SVGIG (reference sequence). This CDR3 region has 13 residues. Here the CDR3 reads CAWSGRATDTQYF. Here the CDR3 DNA reads TGTGCCTGGAGCGGTAGGGCCACAGATACGCAGTATTTT. Filled out from reference TRBV30 and TRBJ2-3, the complete variable domain reads SQTIHQWPATLVQPVGSPLSLECTVEGTSNPNLYWYRQAAGRGLQLLFYSVGIGQISSEVPQNLSASRPQDRQFILSSKKLLLSDSGFYLCAWSGRATDTQYFGPGTRLTVL.

A few counts support this clone. V usage is TRBV7-2 and J usage is TRBJ1-3; D remains unclear. Germline V CDR1 and CDR2: SGHTA, FQGNSA. CDR3 length: 15 residues. Deletions cut 3 bases from V and 0 bases from J, with 9 bases between. The chain's CDR3 is CASSFLIYSGNTIYF. The CDR3 DNA reads TGTGCCAGCAGCTTTCTCATTTACTCTGGAAACACCATATATTTT.

CDR3 loop: CASSKRDRRDSPLHF. The CDR3, as DNA: TGTGCCAGCAGCAAACGGGACAGAAGGGATTCACCCCTCCACTTT. This sequence joins TRBV14 and TRBJ1-6; 7 nucleotides agree with TRBD1. V shed 5 bases, J shed 8 bases, and the junction held 9 bases outside the gene matches. The CDR3 consists of 15 residues. CDR1 is SGHDN and CDR2 is FVKESK in the germline V gene.

This chain connects TRBV30 to TRBJ2-2; TRBD2 agrees at 8 bases. J gave up 2 bases and V 8 bases, and 7 bases lay outside the gene matches. Germline CDR1 and CDR2: GTSNPN and SVGIG (reference sequence). The CDR3 is 14 amino acids. CDR3 nucleotides: TGTGCCGTGAATAGCGGGATAAACACCGGGGAGCTGTTTTTT. This translates into CAVNSGINTGELFF.

The chain employs TRBV7-2 and TRBJ2-7; 8 nucleotides match TRBD1. Trimming removed 5 bases from V and 5 bases from J; junction bases left unmatched: 5. The CDR3 loop spans 13 amino acids. Germline loops: CDR1 SGHTA, CDR2 FQGNSA. The CDR3 coding sequence is TGTGCCAGCAGCGTGGACAGGGAGAACGAGCAGTACTTC. Amino acid sequence: CASSVDRENEQYF.

This clone has just a few counts. The rearrangement uses TRBV13 and TRBJ2-3, with D uncertain. V was pared by 1 base and J by 4 bases, with 6 bases between. The CDR3 has 13 residues. CDR1 is PRHDT and CDR2 is FYEKMQ in the germline V gene (reference sequence). The CDR3 DNA is TGTGCCAGCAGCTTAGCATTATCAGATACGCAGTATTTT. This translates into CASSLALSDTQYF.